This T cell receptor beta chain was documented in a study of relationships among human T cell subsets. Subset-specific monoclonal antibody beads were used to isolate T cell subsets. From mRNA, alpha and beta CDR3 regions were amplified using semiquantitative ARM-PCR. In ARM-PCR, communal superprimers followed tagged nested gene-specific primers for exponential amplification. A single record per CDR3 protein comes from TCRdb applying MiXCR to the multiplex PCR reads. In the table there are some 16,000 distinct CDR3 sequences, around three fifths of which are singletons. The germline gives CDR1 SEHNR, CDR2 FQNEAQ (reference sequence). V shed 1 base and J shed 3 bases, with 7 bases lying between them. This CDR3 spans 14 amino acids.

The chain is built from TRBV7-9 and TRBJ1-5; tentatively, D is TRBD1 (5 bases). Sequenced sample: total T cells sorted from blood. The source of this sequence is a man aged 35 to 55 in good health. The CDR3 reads CASSLVGANQPQHF. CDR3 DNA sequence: TGTGCCAGCAGCTTAGTTGGGGCCAATCAGCCCCAGCATTTT.